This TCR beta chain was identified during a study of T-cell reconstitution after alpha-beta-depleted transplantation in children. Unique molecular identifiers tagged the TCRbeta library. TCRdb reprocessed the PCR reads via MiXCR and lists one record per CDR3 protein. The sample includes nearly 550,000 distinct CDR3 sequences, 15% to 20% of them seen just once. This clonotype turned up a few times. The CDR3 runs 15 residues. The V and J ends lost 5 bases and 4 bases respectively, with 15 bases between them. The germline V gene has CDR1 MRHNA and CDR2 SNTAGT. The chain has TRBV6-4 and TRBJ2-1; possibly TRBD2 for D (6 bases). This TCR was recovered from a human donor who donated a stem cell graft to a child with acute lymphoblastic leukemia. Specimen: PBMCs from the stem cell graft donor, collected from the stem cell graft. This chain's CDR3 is CASSPGEEGYNEQFF. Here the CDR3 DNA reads TGTGCCAGCAGTCCAGGTGAGGAGGGGTACAATGAGCAGTTCTTC.